This T cell receptor (beta chain) was observed in a study of shared clonotypes between healthy human individuals. Study-wide context: Every donor yielded three CD4 naive, three CD4 memory, two CD8 naive and one CD8 memory plate.

Of note for this clone: The same CDR3 is also encoded by other DNA sequences in this sample.

Assay execution proceeded at the deep level. The protocol was immunoSEQ multiplex PCR, while the TCRdb copy is restricted to in-frame clones and leaves out a portion. The sample gives some 1 million clones, around 76% of which show up once; 1.4% to 1.5% is in the top ten. V was clipped by 4 bases and J by 1 base, with 12 bases between them. The CDR3 runs 14 residues. Germline values: CDR1 SGDLS, CDR2 YYNGEE. This TCR derives from a man between 18 and 35 years old in good health. The material sequenced was memory CD4+ T cells sorted from blood. Regarding subset: CD45RA-negative fraction. This chain uses TRBV9 with TRBJ2-7; D may be TRBD1 (5 bases). CDR3 in DNA: TGTGCCAGCAGCCCCGCCGGACATTCCTACGAGCAGTACTTC. Protein product: CASSPAGHSYEQYF.